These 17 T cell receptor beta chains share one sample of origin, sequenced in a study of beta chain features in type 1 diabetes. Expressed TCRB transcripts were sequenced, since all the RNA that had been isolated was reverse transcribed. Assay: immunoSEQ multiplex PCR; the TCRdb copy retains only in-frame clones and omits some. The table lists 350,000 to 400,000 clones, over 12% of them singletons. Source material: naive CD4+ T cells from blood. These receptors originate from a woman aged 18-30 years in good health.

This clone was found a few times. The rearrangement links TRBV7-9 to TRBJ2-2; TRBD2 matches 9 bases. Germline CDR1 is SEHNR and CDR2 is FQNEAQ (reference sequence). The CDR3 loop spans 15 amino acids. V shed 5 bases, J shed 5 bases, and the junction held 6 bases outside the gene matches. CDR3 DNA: TGTGCCAGCAGCCCGAGGAGCGGGGGGACCGGGGAGCTGTTTTTT. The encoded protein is CASSPRSGGTGELFF.

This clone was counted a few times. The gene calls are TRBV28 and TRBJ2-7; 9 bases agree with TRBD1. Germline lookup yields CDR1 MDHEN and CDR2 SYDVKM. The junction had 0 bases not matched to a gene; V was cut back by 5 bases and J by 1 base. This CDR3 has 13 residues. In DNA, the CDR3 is TGTGCCAGCAGTGGGACAGGGTCCTACGAGCAGTACTTC. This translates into CASSGTGSYEQYF.

The chain's CDR3 is CAWSRTGREAFF. CDR3 DNA sequence: TGTGCCTGGAGTAGGACAGGCCGTGAAGCTTTCTTT. This chain links TRBV30 with TRBJ1-1, with 7 nucleotides matching TRBD1. CDR1 is GTSNPN, CDR2 SVGIG, per germline (reference sequence). The CDR3 length is 12 residues. V shed 2 bases, J shed 7 bases, and the junction held 4 bases outside the gene matches. Drawing the rest from reference TRBV30 and TRBJ1-1, the complete variable domain is SQTIHQWPATLVQPVGSPLSLECTVEGTSNPNLYWYRQAAGRGLQLLFYSVGIGQISSEVPQNLSASRPQDRQFILSSKKLLLSDSGFYLCAWSRTGREAFFGQGTRLTVV.

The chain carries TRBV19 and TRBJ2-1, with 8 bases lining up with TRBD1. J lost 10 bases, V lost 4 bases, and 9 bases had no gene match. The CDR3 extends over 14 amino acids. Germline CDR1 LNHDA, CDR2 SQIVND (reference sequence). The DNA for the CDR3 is TGTGCCAGTAGTAAAGGGGCAGGGGGCGGGGAGCAGTTCTTC. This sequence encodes CASSKGAGGGEQFF.

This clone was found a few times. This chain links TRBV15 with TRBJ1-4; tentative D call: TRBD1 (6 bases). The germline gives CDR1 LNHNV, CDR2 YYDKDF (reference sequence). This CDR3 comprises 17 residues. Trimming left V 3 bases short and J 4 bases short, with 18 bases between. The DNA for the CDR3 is TGTGCCACCAGCAGGCGCCCTGGACAGAGAGTTAATGAAAAACTGTTTTTT. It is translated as CATSRRPGQRVNEKLFF.

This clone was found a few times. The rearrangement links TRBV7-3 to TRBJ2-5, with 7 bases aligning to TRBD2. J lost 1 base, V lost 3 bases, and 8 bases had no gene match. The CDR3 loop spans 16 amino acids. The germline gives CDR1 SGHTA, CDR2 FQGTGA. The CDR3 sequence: CASSLAGAGVQETQYF. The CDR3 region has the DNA TGTGCCAGCAGCTTGGCGGGAGCGGGCGTCCAAGAGACCCAGTACTTC.

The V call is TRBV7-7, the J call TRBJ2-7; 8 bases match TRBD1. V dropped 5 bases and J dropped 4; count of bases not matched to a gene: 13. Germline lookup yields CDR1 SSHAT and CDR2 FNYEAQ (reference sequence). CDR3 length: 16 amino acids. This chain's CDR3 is CASSTLEAGGVYEQYF. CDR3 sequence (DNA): TGTGCCAGCAGCACACTAGAGGCAGGGGGCGTTTACGAGCAGTACTTC.

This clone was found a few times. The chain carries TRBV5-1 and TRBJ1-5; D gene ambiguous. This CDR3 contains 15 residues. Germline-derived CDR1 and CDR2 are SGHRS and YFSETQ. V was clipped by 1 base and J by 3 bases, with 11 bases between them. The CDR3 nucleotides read TGCGCCAGCAGCTTGTACGGAGGCGACAATCAGCCCCAGCATTTT. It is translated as CASSLYGGDNQPQHF.

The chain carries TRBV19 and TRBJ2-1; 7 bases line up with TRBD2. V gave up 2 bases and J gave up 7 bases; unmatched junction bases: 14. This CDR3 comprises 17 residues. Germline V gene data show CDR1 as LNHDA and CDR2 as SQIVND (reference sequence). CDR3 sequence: CASSILRGGSYSNEQFF. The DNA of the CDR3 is TGTGCCAGTAGTATACTCCGGGGCGGGAGTTATTCTAATGAGCAGTTCTTC. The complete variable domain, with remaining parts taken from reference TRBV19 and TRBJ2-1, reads DGGITQSPKYLFRKEGQNVTLSCEQNLNHDAMYWYRQDPGQGLRLIYYSQIVNDFQKGDIAEGYSVSREKKESFPLTVTSAQKNPTAFYLCASSILRGGSYSNEQFFGPGTRLTVL.

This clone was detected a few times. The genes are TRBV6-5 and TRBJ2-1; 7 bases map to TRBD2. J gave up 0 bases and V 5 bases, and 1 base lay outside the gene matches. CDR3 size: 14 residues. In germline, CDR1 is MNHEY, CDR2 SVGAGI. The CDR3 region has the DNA TGTGCCAGCAGTACTAGCGACTCCTACAATGAGCAGTTCTTC. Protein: CASSTSDSYNEQFF.

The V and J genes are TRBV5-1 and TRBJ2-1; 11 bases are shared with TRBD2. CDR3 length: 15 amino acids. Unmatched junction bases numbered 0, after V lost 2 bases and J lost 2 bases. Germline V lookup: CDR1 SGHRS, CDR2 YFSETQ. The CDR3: CASSFSGRAYNEQFF. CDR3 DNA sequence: TGCGCCAGCAGCTTTAGCGGGAGGGCCTACAATGAGCAGTTCTTC.

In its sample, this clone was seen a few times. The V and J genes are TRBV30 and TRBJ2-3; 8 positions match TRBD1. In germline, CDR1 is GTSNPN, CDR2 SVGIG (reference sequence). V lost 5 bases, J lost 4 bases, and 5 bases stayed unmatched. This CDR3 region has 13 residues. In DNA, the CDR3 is TGTGCCTGGGCTACAGGGGGAGCAGATACGCAGTATTTT. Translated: CAWATGGADTQYF.

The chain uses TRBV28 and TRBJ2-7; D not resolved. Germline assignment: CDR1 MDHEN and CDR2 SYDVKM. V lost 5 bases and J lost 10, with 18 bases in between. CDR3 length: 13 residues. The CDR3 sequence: CASSPKPDRSQYF. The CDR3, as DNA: TGTGCCAGCAGTCCCAAACCCGATAGAAGTCAGTACTTC.

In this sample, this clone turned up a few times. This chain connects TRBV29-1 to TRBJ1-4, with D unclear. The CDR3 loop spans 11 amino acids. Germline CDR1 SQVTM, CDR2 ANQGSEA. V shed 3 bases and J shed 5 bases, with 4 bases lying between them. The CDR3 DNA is TGCAGCGTTGACAGGAATGAAAAACTGTTTTTT. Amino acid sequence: CSVDRNEKLFF.

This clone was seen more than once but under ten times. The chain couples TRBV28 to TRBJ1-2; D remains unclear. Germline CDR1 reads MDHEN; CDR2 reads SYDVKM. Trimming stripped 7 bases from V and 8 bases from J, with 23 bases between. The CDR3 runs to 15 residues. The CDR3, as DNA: TGTGCCAGCACCCACTATTACGGGGTTACTCGCGGCTACACCTTC. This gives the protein CASTHYYGVTRGYTF.

CDR3 nucleotide sequence: TGTGCCAGCTCACCGCCGGCGGGAGGGTCCTACAATGAGCAGTTCTTC. Encoded protein: CASSPPAGGSYNEQFF. This chain links TRBV18 with TRBJ2-1; 9 bases are a match to TRBD2. Germline assignment: CDR1 KGHSH and CDR2 LQKENI. The CDR3 runs 16 residues. Trimming at V came to 3 bases and at J to 1 base, leaving 4 bases not matched to a gene. Full variable domain (missing parts from reference TRBV18 and TRBJ2-1): NAGVMQNPRHLVRRRGQEARLRCSPMKGHSHVYWYRQLPEEGLKFMVYLQKENIIDESGMPKERFSAEFPKEGPSILRIQQVVRGDSAAYFCASSPPAGGSYNEQFFGPGTRLTVL.

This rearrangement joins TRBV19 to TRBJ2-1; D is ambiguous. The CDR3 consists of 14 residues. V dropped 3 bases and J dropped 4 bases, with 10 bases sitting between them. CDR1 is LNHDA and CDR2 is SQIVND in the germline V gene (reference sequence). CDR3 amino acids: CASSIPPRYNEQFF. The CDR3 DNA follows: TGTGCCAGTAGTATTCCCCCTCGGTACAATGAGCAGTTCTTC.